Listed here are 2 T cell receptor beta chains from one sample, sequenced in a study of beta chain features in type 1 diabetes. As every portion of the isolated RNA was reverse transcribed, the sequencing read expressed TCRB transcripts. Assay: immunoSEQ multiplex PCR; the TCRdb copy retains only in-frame clones and omits some. Among about 160,000 clones listed, about 9.1% were seen once. The specimen sequenced was central memory CD4+ T cells from blood. All receptors come from a woman aged 18-30 years in good health.

The chain is built from TRBV29-1 and TRBJ1-5, with D perhaps TRBD1 (6 bases). The CDR3 loop spans 13 amino acids. Germline V gene sequence: CDR1 SQVTM, CDR2 ANQGSEA. V was cut by 6 bases and J by 5 bases, with 14 bases left in between. The CDR3 reads CSVSPGADQPQHF. The CDR3 DNA is TGCAGCGTCAGTCCAGGGGCGGATCAGCCCCAGCATTTT.

This clone was detected a few times. The V call is TRBV7-2, the J call TRBJ2-7; a possible D gene is TRBD2 (6 bases). CDR1 and CDR2 (germline): SGHTA, FQGNSA. The CDR3 length is 13 residues. Trimming cost V 8 bases and J 4 bases, with 15 bases left between them. The CDR3 is CASSERVRYEQYF. The CDR3 DNA sequence: TGTGCCAGCTCGGAGCGGGTGCGGTACGAGCAGTACTTC.